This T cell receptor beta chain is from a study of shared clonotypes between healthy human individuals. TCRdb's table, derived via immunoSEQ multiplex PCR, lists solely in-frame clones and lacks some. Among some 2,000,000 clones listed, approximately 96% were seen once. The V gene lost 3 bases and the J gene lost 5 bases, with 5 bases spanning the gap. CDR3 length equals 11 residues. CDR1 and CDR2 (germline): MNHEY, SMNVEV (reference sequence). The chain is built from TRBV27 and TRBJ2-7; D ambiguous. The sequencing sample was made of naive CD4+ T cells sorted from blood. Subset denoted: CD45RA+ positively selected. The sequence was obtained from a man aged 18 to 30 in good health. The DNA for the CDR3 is TGTGCCAGCAGTTTTCGTAACGAGCAGTACTTC. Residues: CASSFRNEQYF.